This T cell receptor beta chain was recorded in a study of T-cell memory formation after mild COVID-19. Study-level information: TCR clusters were largely donor specific.

The table lists this clonotype with a few counts. What it binds is unknown. Study-wide results and caveats: A subset of responding clones appeared in pre-infection memory, suggesting cross-reactive memory joined. Contracting CD8+ clones were enriched in EMRA, CD4+ mainly in CM and EM.

Per the germline V gene, CDR1 is SNHLY and CDR2 is FYNNEI. The CDR3 extends over 16 amino acids. V lost 6 bases to trimming and J lost 6 bases; unmatched junction nucleotides: 9. 5'RACE with constant-segment primers yielded barcoded, UMI-tagged TCR alpha and TCR beta cDNA libraries. TCRdb reanalysed the 5' RACE reads using MiXCR and keeps one entry per CDR3 protein. The repertoire holds about 130,000 distinct CDR3 sequences, with about 6.5% as singletons. The chain joins TRBV2 to TRBJ2-1; 12 bases line up with TRBD1. The sequenced material came from PBMCs or a T cell subset sorted from them (not recorded which). This TCR came from an adult woman who had mild COVID-19 (a few samples of this study predate the infection). Cell type and time point are not known. CDR3 DNA sequence: TGTGCCAGCAGAACACCGAGGGACAGGGGGCCCAATGAGCAGTTCTTC. Protein product: CASRTPRDRGPNEQFF. Variable domain in full (rest from reference TRBV2 and TRBJ2-1): EPEVTQTPSHQVTQMGQEVILRCVPISNHLYFYWYRQILGQKVEFLVSFYNNEISEKSEIFDDQFSVERPDGSNFTLKIRSTKLEDSAMYFCASRTPRDRGPNEQFFGPGTRLTVL.